This T cell receptor gamma chain was sequenced during a study of gamma-delta T cells after stem cell transplantation. TCRdb re-processed the RT-PCR reads via CATT. The table lists roughly 630 gamma-chain clones, roughly a quarter of them singletons. CDR1 is GITISATS and CDR2 is ISYDGTV in the germline V gene (reference sequence). The CDR3 sequence is 18 residues long. The sample holds one count of this clone. This may come from a read error, since a much larger clone is one base off. The source material was gamma-delta T cells. V gene TRGV9 was called; the J gene was not. This clonotype originated in a human donor. It is not recorded whose cells these are; they may come from a transplant donor. CDR3 nucleotides: TGTGCCTTGTGGGAGACTCCTTTGCAAGAGTTGGGCAAAAAAATCAGGGTATTT. Encoded protein: CALWETPLQELGKKIRVF.